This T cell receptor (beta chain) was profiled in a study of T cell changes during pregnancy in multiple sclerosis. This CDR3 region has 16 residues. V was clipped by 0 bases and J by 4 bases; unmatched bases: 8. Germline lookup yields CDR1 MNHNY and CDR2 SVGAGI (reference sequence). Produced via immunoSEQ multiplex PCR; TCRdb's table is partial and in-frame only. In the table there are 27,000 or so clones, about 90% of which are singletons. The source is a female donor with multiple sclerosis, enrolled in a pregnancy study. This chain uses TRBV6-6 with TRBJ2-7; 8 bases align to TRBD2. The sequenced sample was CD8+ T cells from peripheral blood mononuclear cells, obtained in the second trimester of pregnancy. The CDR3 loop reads CASSYSLPGGRYEQYF. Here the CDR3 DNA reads TGTGCCAGCAGTTACTCGCTCCCGGGGGGGCGTTACGAGCAGTACTTC.